The rows below give T cell receptor beta chains drawn from one sample of a study of blood T cell repertoires in COVID-19. The assay was immunoSEQ multiplex PCR, and TCRdb's table has in-frame clones only and misses some. The sample comprises roughly 250,000 clones, approximately 90% of which are singletons, and 4% rests with the top ten. The sequenced material came from peripheral blood. These TCRs come from a man aged 60-69 years who had recovered from COVID-19. The CDR3 runs from the conserved cysteine through the conserved F or W. D genes are given only for firm matches. Expanded clones are given a class, and other clones once, few, many or no size at all.

clone size,V gene,J gene,D gene,CDR3 protein,CDR3 DNA
NA,TRBV29-1,TRBJ2-5,TRBD1,CSGQGVGETQYF,TGCAGCGGACAGGGGGTAGGAGAGACCCAGTACTTC
once,TRBV18,TRBJ1-6,NA,CASSPQQGSDSPLHF,TGTGCCAGCTCACCACAACAGGGATCTGATTCACCCCTCCACTTT
NA,TRBV4-2,TRBJ2-2,TRBD2,CASIGTSGGPGELFF,TGTGCCAGCATCGGGACTAGCGGGGGGCCCGGGGAGCTGTTTTTT
few,TRBV9,TRBJ2-7,TRBD1,CASTGTGTYEQYF,TGTGCCAGCACGGGGACAGGGACCTACGAGCAGTACTTC
NA,TRBV5-1,TRBJ2-5,TRBD2,CASSPGSGGVGETQYF,TGCGCCAGCAGCCCGGGAAGCGGGGGGGTTGGAGAGACCCAGTACTTC
NA,TRBV3-1/TRBV3-2,TRBJ1-2,NA,CASSPTFTGIYGYTF,TGTGCCAGCAGTCCGACCTTTACAGGGATCTATGGCTACACCTTC
NA,TRBV6-5,TRBJ2-5,TRBD1,CASSYTGQGETQYF,TGTGCCAGCAGTTACACAGGACAGGGGGAGACCCAGTACTTC
NA,TRBV1,TRBJ1-2,NA,CTSSQDTTSTNYGYTF,TGCACCAGCAGCCAAGATACAACGTCGACTAACTATGGCTACACCTTC
NA,TRBV18,TRBJ1-6,NA,CASSPLRSGHILSSYNSPLHF,TGTGCCAGCTCACCACTAAGAAGTGGGCACATATTAAGCTCCTATAATTCACCCCTCCACTTT
once,TRBV15,TRBJ2-2,NA,CATSARVGGRELFF,TGTGCCACCAGCGCCCGGGTAGGTGGTCGGGAGCTGTTTTTT
NA,TRBV5-6,TRBJ1-1,NA,CASSFRVAEAFF,TGTGCCAGCAGCTTCAGGGTCGCTGAAGCTTTCTTT
NA,TRBV6-1,TRBJ2-3,NA,CASSPGPDRYTQYF,TGTGCCAGCAGTCCCGGTCCCGATCGTTATACGCAGTATTTT
NA,TRBV5-1,TRBJ2-7,TRBD1,CASSLRGQGPHEQYF,TGCGCCAGCAGCTTGAGGGGACAGGGACCCCACGAGCAGTACTTC
NA,TRBV7-3,TRBJ2-5,TRBD1,CASSLISTGGTETQYF,TGTGCCAGCAGCTTAATAAGTACAGGGGGCACAGAGACCCAGTACTTC
once,TRBV7-3,TRBJ2-5,NA,CASSLNSIETQYF,TGTGCCAGCAGCTTAAATAGCATAGAGACCCAGTACTTC
NA,TRBV5-1,TRBJ2-2,TRBD2,CASSPRWGRDTGELFF,TGCGCCAGCAGCCCAAGGTGGGGGAGGGACACCGGGGAGCTGTTTTTT
NA,TRBV5-1,TRBJ2-2,TRBD1,CASSTGTATGELFF,TGCGCCAGCAGCACCGGGACAGCCACCGGGGAGCTGTTTTTT
NA,TRBV7-2,TRBJ2-1,NA,CASRHKRGTAYNEQFF,TGTGCCAGCAGACACAAGCGGGGGACAGCCTACAATGAGCAGTTCTTC
NA,TRBV2,TRBJ1-2,TRBD1,CASSSYRDRQNYGYTF,TGTGCCAGCAGTAGTTATAGGGACAGGCAAAACTATGGCTACACCTTC
NA,TRBV2,TRBJ1-5,NA,CASSGGGGANQPQHF,TGTGCCAGCAGTGGGGGCGGCGGGGCCAATCAGCCCCAGCATTTT
once,TRBV7-9,TRBJ1-1,NA,CASSLASSGDTEAFF,TGTGCCAGCAGCTTAGCCAGTTCAGGCGACACTGAAGCTTTCTTT
NA,TRBV7-6,TRBJ1-1,NA,CASSAAGGQNTEAFF,TGTGCCAGCAGCGCAGCGGGGGGCCAGAACACTGAAGCTTTCTTT
many,TRBV6-4,TRBJ2-6,TRBD1,CASSPQGSSGANVLTF,TGTGCCAGCAGCCCACAGGGGAGCTCTGGGGCCAACGTCCTGACTTTC
NA,TRBV5-6,TRBJ1-5,NA,CASSFRGNNQPQHF,TGTGCCAGCAGCTTTAGAGGAAACAATCAGCCCCAGCATTTT
NA,TRBV5-6,TRBJ2-3,TRBD1,CASSRQGGYTQYF,TGTGCCAGCAGCCGACAGGGGGGATATACGCAGTATTTT
once,TRBV20-1,TRBJ2-5,TRBD1,CSADRETQYF,TGCAGTGCGGACAGGGAGACCCAGTACTTC
NA,TRBV7-2,TRBJ2-7,TRBD2,CASSLWGTSYEQYF,TGTGCCAGCAGCTTATGGGGGACTAGCTACGAGCAGTACTTC
NA,TRBV2,TRBJ2-1,TRBD2,CASSGRLAGDGYNEQFF,TGTGCCAGCAGTGGAAGACTAGCGGGGGATGGATACAATGAGCAGTTCTTC
NA,TRBV11-3,TRBJ2-2,TRBD2,CASSFRLAGSPGTGELFF,TGTGCCAGCAGCTTCCGACTAGCGGGGTCACCGGGCACCGGGGAGCTGTTTTTT
NA,TRBV11-2,TRBJ2-1,NA,CASGGSRTYNEQFF,TGTGCCAGCGGGGGGTCTAGGACCTACAATGAGCAGTTCTTC
NA,TRBV18,TRBJ1-2,TRBD1,CASSPPGQGPGYTF,TGTGCCAGCTCACCACCGGGACAGGGGCCCGGCTACACCTTC
NA,TRBV24-1,TRBJ1-5,NA,CATSGSAFNQPQHF,TGTGCCACCAGTGGGTCAGCGTTCAATCAGCCCCAGCATTTT
few,TRBV15,TRBJ1-6,TRBD1,CATSPTQGHNSPLHF,TGTGCCACCAGCCCAACACAGGGGCATAATTCACCCCTCCACTTT
NA,TRBV18,TRBJ2-5,TRBD1,CASSRQGKETQYF,TGTGCCAGCTCTCGACAGGGAAAAGAGACCCAGTACTTC
once,TRBV6-5,TRBJ1-3,NA,CASSRELSGNTIYF,TGTGCCAGCAGTCGGGAACTCTCTGGAAACACCATATATTTT
once,TRBV27,TRBJ2-2,TRBD1,CASSPTGTENTGELFF,TGTGCCAGCAGCCCCACCGGGACAGAGAACACCGGGGAGCTGTTTTTT
NA,TRBV13,TRBJ1-2,NA,CASSLAGGRMYGYTF,TGTGCCAGCAGCTTAGCTGGGGGCCGTATGTATGGCTACACCTTC
NA,TRBV30,TRBJ2-1,NA,CAWSGQIAYNEQFF,TGTGCCTGGAGTGGACAGATAGCCTACAATGAGCAGTTCTTC
NA,TRBV9,TRBJ2-2,TRBD1,CASSIDRGLYAGELFF,TGTGCCAGCAGCATTGACAGGGGGCTTTACGCCGGGGAGCTGTTTTTT
NA,TRBV6-5,TRBJ2-4,NA,CASKGSIKGDIQYF,TGTGCCAGCAAAGGGTCCATAAAGGGGGACATTCAGTACTTC
NA,TRBV6-5,TRBJ2-7,NA,CASSYGSSFYEQYF,TGTGCCAGCAGTTACGGGAGTAGTTTCTACGAGCAGTACTTC
NA,TRBV5-6,TRBJ1-3,TRBD1,CASSGGDRGGFISGNTIYF,TGTGCCAGCAGCGGAGGGGACAGGGGAGGTTTTATTTCTGGAAACACCATATATTTT
NA,TRBV6-2/TRBV6-3,TRBJ2-5,NA,CASSEDIVRETQYF,TGTGCCAGCAGCGAAGACATTGTCAGAGAGACCCAGTACTTC
NA,TRBV5-3,TRBJ2-7,TRBD1,CARSHRGLYEQYF,TGTGCCAGAAGCCACAGGGGGCTGTACGAGCAGTACTTC
NA,TRBV3-1/TRBV3-2,TRBJ1-1,NA,CASSLERVRTEAFF,TGTGCCAGCAGCCTTGAGAGGGTAAGGACTGAAGCTTTCTTT
NA,TRBV24-1,TRBJ1-4,NA,CATSDHREGATNEKLFF,TGTGCCACCAGTGATCACAGGGAGGGGGCAACTAATGAAAAACTGTTTTTT